Listed here are 15 T cell receptor beta chains from one sample, sequenced in a study of blood T cell repertoires in COVID-19. This table comes from immunoSEQ multiplex PCR, and its TCRdb copy is limited to in-frame clones, with some not included. The sample has under 200,000 clones, around 86% seen once. Sequencing was performed on peripheral blood. Receptors originate from a man in his 60s with COVID-19, enrolled during active disease.

V usage is TRBV7-8 and J usage is TRBJ1-3; D is undetermined. The CDR3 covers 17 residues. With 5 bases removed from V and 3 bases from J, the gap between germline ends came to 20 bases. CDR1 is SGHVS, CDR2 FQNEAQ, per germline. The CDR3 bases are TGTGCCAGCAGCCCAGAGGTAGCCCTTTCTGGTGGAAACACCATATATTTT. Its translation is CASSPEVALSGGNTIYF.

The chain carries TRBV24-1 and TRBJ2-5; 9 nucleotides align to TRBD1. This CDR3 contains 15 residues. CDR1 and CDR2 (germline): KGHDR, SFDVKD. Trimming took 5 bases from V and 2 from J; bases not matched to a gene: 5. The CDR3 nucleotides are TGTGCCACCAGTGCCCGGGACAGGGATCAAGAGACCCAGTACTTC. This sequence encodes CATSARDRDQETQYF.

The V call is TRBV3-1 (or the pseudogene TRBV3-2), the J call TRBJ1-5, with D unclear. V lost 1 base, J lost 8 bases, and 6 bases lay in between. Germline CDR1 is LGHDT and CDR2 is YNNKEL (reference sequence). The CDR3 runs 12 residues. The CDR3 sequence is CASSQASEPQHF. In DNA, the CDR3 is TGTGCCAGCAGCCAAGCCTCGGAGCCCCAGCATTTT.

The V call is TRBV18, the J call TRBJ1-1; D is perhaps TRBD1 (6 bases). V shed 3 bases and J shed 3 bases, with 8 bases lying between them. The length of the CDR3 is 13 residues. The germline V gene encodes CDR1 KGHSH and CDR2 LQKENI. CDR3 amino acids: CASSPAGDTEAFF. CDR3 nucleotide sequence: TGTGCCAGCTCACCCGCAGGGGACACTGAAGCTTTCTTT.

The rearrangement joins TRBV7-9 to TRBJ2-7; 7 bases map to TRBD1. V shed 7 bases and J 0 bases; nucleotides not matched to a gene: 6. CDR1 and CDR2 (germline): SEHNR, FQNEAQ (reference sequence). The CDR3 is 14 residues long. DNA for the CDR3: TGTGCCAGCACCCAGGGACAGAGCTCCTACGAGCAGTACTTC. It encodes CASTQGQSSYEQYF.

The V call is TRBV18, the J call TRBJ2-7, with 9 nucleotides matching TRBD2. Germline CDR1 KGHSH, CDR2 LQKENI. CDR3 length: 15 residues. Unmatched junction bases numbered 9, after V lost 2 bases and J lost 7 bases. The CDR3 DNA reads TGTGCCAGCTCACCAGCAGGCGGGGGGGCGGGTGAGCAGTACTTC. Residues: CASSPAGGGAGEQYF.

V and J are TRBV6-1 and TRBJ2-7; D might be TRBD1 (5 bases). Trimming pared 3 bases from V and 6 bases from J, leaving 9 bases between. Germline-derived CDR1 and CDR2 are MNHNS and SASEGT. CDR3 length equals 12 residues. The CDR3 protein is CASSDRDGEQYF. The CDR3 nucleotides are TGTGCCAGCAGTGACAGGGATGGCGAGCAGTACTTC.

The V and J genes are TRBV2 and TRBJ2-2, with 9 positions matching TRBD1. V shed 7 bases, J shed 5 bases, and the junction held 8 bases outside the gene matches. The germline CDR1 and CDR2 sequences are SNHLY and FYNNEI. The CDR3 extends over 15 amino acids. The CDR3: CASNTRQGETGELFF. CDR3 DNA: TGTGCCAGCAACACCCGACAGGGGGAAACCGGGGAGCTGTTTTTT. Full variable domain (outside the CDR3, taken from reference TRBV2 and TRBJ2-2): EPEVTQTPSHQVTQMGQEVILRCVPISNHLYFYWYRQILGQKVEFLVSFYNNEISEKSEIFDDQFSVERPDGSNFTLKIRSTKLEDSAMYFCASNTRQGETGELFFGEGSRLTVL.

The chain couples TRBV4-3 to TRBJ2-7; possible D gene TRBD1, 5 bases. Looked up from germline, CDR1 is LGHNA and CDR2 is YSLEER. This CDR3 region has 14 residues. Trimming took off 1 base at V and 0 bases at J, with 7 bases between the two ends. CDR3 amino acids: CASSQGRVSYEQYF. The DNA for the CDR3 is TGCGCCAGCAGCCAAGGCAGGGTCTCCTACGAGCAGTACTTC.

This chain joins TRBV10-2 and TRBJ1-2; 12 bases align to TRBD1. Germline values: CDR1 WSHSY, CDR2 SAAADI. Losses at the gene ends were 2 bases for V and 4 bases for J; bases not matched to a gene: 2. The CDR3 totals 15 residues. CDR3 nucleotides: TGCGCCAGCAGTGAGATGGGACAGGGGGCCTATGGCTACACCTTC. As protein: CASSEMGQGAYGYTF.

The V and J genes are TRBV9 and TRBJ2-5; maybe TRBD1 (6 bases). The V gene lost 1 base and the J gene lost 2 bases, with 12 bases spanning the gap. CDR3 size: 15 residues. CDR1 is SGDLS and CDR2 is YYNGEE in the germline V gene. CDR3 region: CASSVFGDIQETQYF. The CDR3 nucleotides are TGTGCCAGCAGCGTATTCGGGGACATACAAGAGACCCAGTACTTC.

The chain uses TRBV5-4 and TRBJ1-3; D uncertain. Germline V gene data show CDR1 as SGHNT and CDR2 as YYREEE (reference sequence). Trimming took off 0 bases at V and 1 base at J, with 11 bases between the two ends. The CDR3 loop spans 16 amino acids. The CDR3 DNA is TGTGCCAGCAGCTTGGACTTTGGAGGGTCTGGAAACACCATATATTTT. It translates to CASSLDFGGSGNTIYF.

The chain couples TRBV5-6 to TRBJ1-1, with 10 bases lining up with TRBD1. The CDR3 is 18 amino acids. Looked up from germline, CDR1 is SGHDT and CDR2 is YYEEEE. The V and J ends lost 4 bases and 5 bases, in that order; junction bases with no gene match: 17. The CDR3 region is CASSLLYGDRGIETEAFF. Written as DNA, the CDR3 is TGTGCCAGCAGCCTCCTCTACGGGGACAGGGGAATCGAGACTGAAGCTTTCTTT.

The chain recombines TRBV4-3 with TRBJ2-1; 7 nucleotides match TRBD2. Looked up from germline, CDR1 is LGHNA and CDR2 is YSLEER. Germline trimming cut 0 bases from V and 1 base from J; bases unmatched to any gene: 3. The length of the CDR3 is 16 residues. Here the CDR3 reads CASSQEASGSYNEQFF. The CDR3 DNA follows: TGCGCCAGCAGCCAAGAGGCTAGCGGTTCCTACAATGAGCAGTTCTTC.

This sequence joins TRBV7-6 and TRBJ2-3; 10 positions match TRBD2. Germline assignment: CDR1 SGHVS and CDR2 FNYEAQ. V trimming: 5 bases; J trimming: 2 bases; junction bases outside the gene matches: 13. This CDR3 is 18 amino acids long. The CDR3 DNA sequence: TGTGCCAGCAGCCCACGGGCCGGACTAGCGGAGAACACAGATACGCAGTATTTT. Its protein product is CASSPRAGLAENTDTQYF.